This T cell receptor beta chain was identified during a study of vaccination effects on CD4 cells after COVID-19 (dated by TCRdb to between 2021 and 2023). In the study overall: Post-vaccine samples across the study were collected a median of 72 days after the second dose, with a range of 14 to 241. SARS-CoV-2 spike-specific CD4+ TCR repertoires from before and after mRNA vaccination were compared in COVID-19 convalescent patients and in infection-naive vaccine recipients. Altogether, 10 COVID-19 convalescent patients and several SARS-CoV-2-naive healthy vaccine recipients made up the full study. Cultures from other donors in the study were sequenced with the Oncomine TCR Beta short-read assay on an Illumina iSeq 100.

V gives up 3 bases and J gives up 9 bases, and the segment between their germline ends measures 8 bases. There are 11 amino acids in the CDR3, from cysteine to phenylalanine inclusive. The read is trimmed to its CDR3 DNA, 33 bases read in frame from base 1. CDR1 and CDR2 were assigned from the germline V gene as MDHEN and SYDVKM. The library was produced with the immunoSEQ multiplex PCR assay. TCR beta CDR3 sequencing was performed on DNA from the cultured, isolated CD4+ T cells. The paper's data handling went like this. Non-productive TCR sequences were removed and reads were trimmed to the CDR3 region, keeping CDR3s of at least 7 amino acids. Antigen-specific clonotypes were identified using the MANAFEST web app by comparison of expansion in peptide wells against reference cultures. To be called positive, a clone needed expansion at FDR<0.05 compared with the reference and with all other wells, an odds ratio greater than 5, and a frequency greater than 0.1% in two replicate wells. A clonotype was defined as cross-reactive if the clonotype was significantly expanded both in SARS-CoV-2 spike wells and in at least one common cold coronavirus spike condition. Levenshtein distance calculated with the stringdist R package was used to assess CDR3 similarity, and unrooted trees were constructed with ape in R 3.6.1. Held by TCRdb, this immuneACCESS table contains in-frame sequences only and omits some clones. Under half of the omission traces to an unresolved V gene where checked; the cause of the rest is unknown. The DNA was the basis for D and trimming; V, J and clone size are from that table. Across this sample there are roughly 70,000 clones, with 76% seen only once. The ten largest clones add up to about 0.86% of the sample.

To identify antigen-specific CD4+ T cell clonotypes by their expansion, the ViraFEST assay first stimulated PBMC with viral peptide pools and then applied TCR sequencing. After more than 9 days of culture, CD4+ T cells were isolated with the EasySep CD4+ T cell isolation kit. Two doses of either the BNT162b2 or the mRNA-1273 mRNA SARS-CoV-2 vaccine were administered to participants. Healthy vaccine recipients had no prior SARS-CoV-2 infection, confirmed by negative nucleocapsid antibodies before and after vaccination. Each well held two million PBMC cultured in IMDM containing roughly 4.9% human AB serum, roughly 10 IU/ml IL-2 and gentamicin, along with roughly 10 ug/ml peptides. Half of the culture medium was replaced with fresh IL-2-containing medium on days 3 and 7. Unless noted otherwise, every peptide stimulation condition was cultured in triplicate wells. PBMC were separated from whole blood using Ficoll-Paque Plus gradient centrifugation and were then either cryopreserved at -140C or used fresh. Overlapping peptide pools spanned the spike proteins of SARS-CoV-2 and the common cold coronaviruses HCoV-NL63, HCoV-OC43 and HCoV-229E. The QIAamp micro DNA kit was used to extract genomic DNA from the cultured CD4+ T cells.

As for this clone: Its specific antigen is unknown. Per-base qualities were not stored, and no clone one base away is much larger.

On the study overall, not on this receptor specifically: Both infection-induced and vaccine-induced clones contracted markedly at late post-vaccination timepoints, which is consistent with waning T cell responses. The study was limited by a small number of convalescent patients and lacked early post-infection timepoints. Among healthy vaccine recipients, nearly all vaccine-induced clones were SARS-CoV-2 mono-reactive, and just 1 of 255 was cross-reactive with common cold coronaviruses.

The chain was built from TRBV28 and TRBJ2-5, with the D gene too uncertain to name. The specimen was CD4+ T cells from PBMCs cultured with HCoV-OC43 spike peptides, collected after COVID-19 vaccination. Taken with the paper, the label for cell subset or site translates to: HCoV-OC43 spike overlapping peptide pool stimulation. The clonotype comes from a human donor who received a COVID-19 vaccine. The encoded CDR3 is CASSFWYAQYF. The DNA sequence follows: TGTGCCAGCAGTTTCTGGTATGCCCAGTACTTC. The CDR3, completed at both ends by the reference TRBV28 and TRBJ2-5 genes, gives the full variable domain DVKVTQSSRYLVKRTGEKVFLECVQDMDHENMFWYRQDPGLGLRLIYFSYDVKMKEKGDIPEGYSVSREKKERFSLILESASTNQTSMYLCASSFWYAQYFGPGTRLLVL.